Following are 10 T cell receptor beta chains from one sample sequenced in a study of T cells in Graves' hyperthyroidism and ophthalmopathy. Researchers took RNA transcripts and amplified the TCR beta CDR3 regions from them. First-round RT-PCR of the TCR CDR3 relied on the HTBI primer set. In TCRdb, the multiplex PCR reads were re-called with MiXCR into one record per CDR3 protein. The sample shows about 840,000 distinct CDR3 sequences, 35% to 45% of them seen only once. The specimen was blood. The receptors were gathered from a man aged 18 to 30 with Graves' hyperthyroidism.

The sample holds many counts of this clonotype. The chain links TRBV15 to TRBJ2-6; the D gene is possibly TRBD1 (6 bases). V dropped 5 bases and J dropped 0 bases, with 11 bases sitting between them. Germline CDR1 reads LNHNV; CDR2 reads YYDKDF (reference sequence). This CDR3 comprises 16 residues. The CDR3 DNA reads as TGTGCCACCAGCGAGACAGGCTACTCTGGGGCCAACGTCCTGACTTTC. Protein: CATSETGYSGANVLTF.

In this sample, this clonotype turned up a few times. The chain couples TRBV7-6 to TRBJ2-2; TRBD2 agrees at 8 bases. This CDR3 spans 16 amino acids. J lost 1 base, V lost 4 bases, and 5 bases had no gene match. The germline V gene has CDR1 SGHVS and CDR2 FNYEAQ. In DNA, the CDR3 is TGTGCCAGCAGCTCGAGGGCGGGGGGGAACACCGGGGAGCTGTTTTTT. Translating it yields CASSSRAGGNTGELFF.

J is TRBJ2-2 and V is TRBV29-1; perhaps TRBD2 as D (5 bases). CDR1 is SQVTM and CDR2 is ANQGSEA in the germline V gene. Trimming pared 7 bases from V and 0 bases from J, leaving 9 bases between. CDR3 length: 13 residues. The CDR3 region is CSAWESNTGELFF. CDR3 coding DNA: TGCAGCGCTTGGGAGTCGAACACCGGGGAGCTGTTTTTT.

This chain links TRBV9 with TRBJ2-2; no clear D. From germline, CDR1 is SGDLS and CDR2 YYNGEE. V shed 0 bases and J shed 7 bases, with 10 bases lying between them. This CDR3 is built from 14 residues. CDR3: CASSVAMGIGELFF. The CDR3 region has the DNA TGTGCCAGCAGCGTAGCAATGGGAATCGGGGAGCTGTTTTTT.

Note on this clonotype: This could be a read error, since a much larger clone is one nucleotide away. This sequence joins TRBV29-1 and TRBJ2-7, with 8 bases identical to TRBD2. Germline loops: CDR1 SQVTM, CDR2 ANQGSEA. The CDR3 extends over 13 amino acids. The CDR3 DNA reads as TGCAGCGTCGCCCTTGGACTAGCTTACGGGCAGTACTTC. Translating gives CSVALGLAYGQYF.

This clonotype showed up many times. The chain joins TRBV20-1 to TRBJ2-5, with 8 nucleotides matching TRBD2. After removal of 3 bases from V and 4 bases from J, the junction contained 7 bases not matched to a gene. The CDR3 length is 14 residues. Germline V CDR1 and CDR2: DFQATT, SNEGSKA (reference sequence). The DNA for the CDR3 is TGCAGTGCTAGTGTTGCGGGGGGCCCAGAGACCCAGTACTTC. It yields the protein CSASVAGGPETQYF.

The V gene is TRBV19, the J gene TRBJ2-2; D uncertain. Per the germline V gene, CDR1 is LNHDA and CDR2 is SQIVND (reference sequence). The V end lost 4 bases, the J end lost 4 bases, and 10 bases lay between the germline ends. The CDR3 is made up of 14 amino acids. The CDR3 reads CASSNRWGTGELFF. Here the CDR3 DNA reads TGTGCCAGTAGTAACCGGTGGGGCACCGGGGAGCTGTTTTTT.

CDR3 loop: CASSLVFSGSTYNSPLHF. CDR3 sequence (DNA): TGTGCCAGCAGCTTAGTCTTTTCAGGGAGCACCTATAATTCACCCCTCCACTTT. The rearrangement uses TRBV11-2 and TRBJ1-6; tentative D call: TRBD1 (5 bases). Germline assignment: CDR1 SGHAT and CDR2 FQNNGV. CDR3 length: 18 residues. The V gene lost 1 base and the J gene lost 2 bases, with 15 bases spanning the gap.

This clonotype was detected only a few times. This chain uses TRBV11-2 with TRBJ2-7; a weak D match, TRBD1 (6 bases). Between the trimmed V and J ends, which lost 4 bases and 4 bases, there was a span of 17 bases. CDR1 is SGHAT and CDR2 is FQNNGV in the germline V gene. The length of the CDR3 is 15 residues. The CDR3 protein is CASSSLQGRRYEQYF. CDR3 DNA: TGTGCCAGCAGCTCCTTACAGGGAAGAAGATACGAGCAGTACTTC.

This clonotype was counted many times. This chain links TRBV20-1 with TRBJ1-1; TRBD1 is a possible D gene (5 bases). Trimming took off 6 bases at V and 4 bases at J, with 18 bases between the two ends. The CDR3 is made up of 14 amino acids. The germline gives CDR1 DFQATT, CDR2 SNEGSKA (reference sequence). CDR3 residues: CSASTGAGPTEAFF. CDR3 nucleotides: TGCAGTGCCTCGACCGGGGCAGGGCCCACTGAAGCTTTCTTT.